This is a list of T cell receptor beta chains from one sample in a study of T cell responses to AZD1222 COVID-19 vaccine. Assay: immunoSEQ multiplex PCR; the TCRdb copy retains only in-frame clones and omits some. The sample lists roughly 20,000 clones; approximately 84% were seen once. The sequencing here drew on peripheral blood, taken 28 days after the second AZD1222 dose. The receptors here all came from an adult who received the AZD1222 COVID-19 vaccine. The CDR3 runs from the conserved cysteine through the conserved F or W. A D gene is named only where the DNA matches it firmly.

>-|TRBV7-9|TRBJ2-1
TGTGCCAGCAGCTTAGGTTTTACTAGCAGCGAGCAGTTCTTC
CASSLGFTSSEQFF
>-|TRBV19|TRBJ2-2
TGTGCCAGTAGTATCATCGGGGTTGGAGAGAACACCGGGGAGCTGTTTTTT
CASSIIGVGENTGELFF
>-|TRBV11-2|TRBJ2-7
TGTGCCAGCAGCTCGGTAGGGGGTGGCACCTACGAGCAGTACTTC
CASSSVGGGTYEQYF
>TRBD2|TRBV4-1|TRBJ2-7
TGCGCCAGCAGCCCCCGGACTAGCGGGGTCTCCTACGAGCAGTACTTC
CASSPRTSGVSYEQYF
>TRBD2|TRBV5-1|TRBJ2-3
TGCGCCAGCAGCTTGGATACGGGGGGAGTTGACGGCACAGATACGCAGTATTTT
CASSLDTGGVDGTDTQYF
>-|TRBV19|TRBJ2-1
TGTGCCAGTAGTATAGATCTGGATTCTGTCTACAATGAGCAGTTCTTC
CASSIDLDSVYNEQFF
>-|TRBV10-3|TRBJ1-6
TGTGCCATCAGGGACAGAACTAATTCACCCCTCCACTTT
CAIRDRTNSPLHF
>TRBD1|TRBV27|TRBJ2-5
TGTGCCAGCAGTTCGGACAGGGGCCAAGAGACCCAGTACTTC
CASSSDRGQETQYF
>-|TRBV7-2|TRBJ2-2
TGTGCCAGCAGCAAAAAAGATAGCGGAGCGAACACCGGGGAGCTGTTTTTT
CASSKKDSGANTGELFF
>-|TRBV27|TRBJ2-2
TGTGCCAGCAGTTTCACAGGACGACACACCGGGGAGCTGTTTTTT
CASSFTGRHTGELFF
>-|TRBV20-1|TRBJ1-2
TGCAGTGCTTTGGACCCCGGAGGCTACACCTTC
CSALDPGGYTF
>TRBD2|TRBV9|TRBJ2-3
TGTGCCAGCAGCGTAGTGAGTAGCGGGCCCACAGATACGCAGTATTTT
CASSVVSSGPTDTQYF
>-|TRBV6-5|TRBJ1-3
TGTGCCAGCAGTTACGAGGGCAGGGACGACACCATATATTTT
CASSYEGRDDTIYF